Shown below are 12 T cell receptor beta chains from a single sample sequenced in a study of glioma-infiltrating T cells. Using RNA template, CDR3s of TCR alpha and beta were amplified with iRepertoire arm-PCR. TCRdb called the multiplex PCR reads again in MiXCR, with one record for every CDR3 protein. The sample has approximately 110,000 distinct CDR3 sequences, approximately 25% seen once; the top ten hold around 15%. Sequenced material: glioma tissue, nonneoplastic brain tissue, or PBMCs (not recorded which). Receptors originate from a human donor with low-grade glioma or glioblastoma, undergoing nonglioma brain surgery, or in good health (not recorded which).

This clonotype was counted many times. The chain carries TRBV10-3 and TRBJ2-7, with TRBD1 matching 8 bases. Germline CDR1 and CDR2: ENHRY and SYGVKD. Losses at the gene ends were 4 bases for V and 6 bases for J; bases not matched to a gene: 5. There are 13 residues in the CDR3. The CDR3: CAISGSDRVEQYF. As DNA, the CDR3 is TGTGCCATCAGTGGTTCGGACAGGGTCGAGCAGTACTTC.

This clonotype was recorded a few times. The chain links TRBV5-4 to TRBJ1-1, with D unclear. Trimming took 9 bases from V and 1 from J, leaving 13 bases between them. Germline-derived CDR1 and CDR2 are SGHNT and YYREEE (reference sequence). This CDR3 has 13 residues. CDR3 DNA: TGTGCCACCTCTGGAGGATCGAACACTGAAGCTTTCTTT. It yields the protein CATSGGSNTEAFF. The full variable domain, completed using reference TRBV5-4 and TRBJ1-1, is ETGVTQSPTHLIKTRGQQVTLRCSSQSGHNTVSWYQQALGQGPQFIFQYYREEENGRGNFPPRFSGLQFPNYSSELNVNALELDDSALYLCATSGGSNTEAFFGQGTRLTVV.

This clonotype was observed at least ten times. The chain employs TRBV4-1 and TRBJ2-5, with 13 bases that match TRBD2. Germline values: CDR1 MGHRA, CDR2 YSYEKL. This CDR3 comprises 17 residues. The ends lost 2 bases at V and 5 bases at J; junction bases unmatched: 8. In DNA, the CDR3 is TGCGCCAGCAGCCAAAGACGGACTAGCGGGAGCGGTGAGACCCAGTACTTC. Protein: CASSQRRTSGSGETQYF.

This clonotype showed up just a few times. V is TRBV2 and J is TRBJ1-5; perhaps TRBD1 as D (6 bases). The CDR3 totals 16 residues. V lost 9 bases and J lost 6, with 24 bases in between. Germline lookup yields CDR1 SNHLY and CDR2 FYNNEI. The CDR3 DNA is TGTGCCAGTTCGGGGGCAGGGATGGAGGTCGGTCAGCCCCAGCATTTT. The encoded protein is CASSGAGMEVGQPQHF.

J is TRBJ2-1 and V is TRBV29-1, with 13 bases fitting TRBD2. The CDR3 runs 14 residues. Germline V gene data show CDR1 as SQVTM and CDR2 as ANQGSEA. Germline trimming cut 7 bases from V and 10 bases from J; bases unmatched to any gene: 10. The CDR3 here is CSATTSGRANEQFF. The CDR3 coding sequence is TGCAGCGCCACAACTAGCGGGAGGGCCAACGAGCAGTTCTTC.

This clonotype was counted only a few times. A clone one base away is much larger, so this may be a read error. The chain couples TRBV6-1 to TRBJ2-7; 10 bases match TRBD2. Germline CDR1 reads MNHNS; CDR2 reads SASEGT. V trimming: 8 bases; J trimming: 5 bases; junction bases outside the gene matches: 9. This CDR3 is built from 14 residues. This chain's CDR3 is CASGHSGRSHEQYF. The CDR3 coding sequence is TGTGCCAGCGGGCATAGCGGGAGGTCACACGAGCAGTACTTC.

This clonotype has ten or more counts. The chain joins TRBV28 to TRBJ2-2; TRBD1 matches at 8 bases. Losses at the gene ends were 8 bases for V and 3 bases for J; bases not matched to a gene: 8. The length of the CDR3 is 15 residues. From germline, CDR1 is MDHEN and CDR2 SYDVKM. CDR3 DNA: TGTGCCAGCGGGGGACAGGAATTCGACACCGGGGAGCTGTTTTTT. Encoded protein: CASGGQEFDTGELFF.

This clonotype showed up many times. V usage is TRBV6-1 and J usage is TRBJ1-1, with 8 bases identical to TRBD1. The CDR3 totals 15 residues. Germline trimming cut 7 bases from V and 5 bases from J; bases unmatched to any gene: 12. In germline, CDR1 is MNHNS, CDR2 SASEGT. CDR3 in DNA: TGTGCCAGCAACCCTTGGACAGGGACTTCAACTGAAGCTTTCTTT. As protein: CASNPWTGTSTEAFF.

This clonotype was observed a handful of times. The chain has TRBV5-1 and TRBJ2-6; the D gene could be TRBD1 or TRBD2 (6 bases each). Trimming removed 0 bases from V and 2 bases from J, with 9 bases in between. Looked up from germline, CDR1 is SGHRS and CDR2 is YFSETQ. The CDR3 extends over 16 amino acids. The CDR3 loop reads CASSLGGATGANVLTF. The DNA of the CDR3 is TGCGCCAGCAGCTTGGGGGGGGCGACTGGGGCCAACGTCCTGACTTTC. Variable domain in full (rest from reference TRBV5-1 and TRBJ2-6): KAGVTQTPRYLIKTRGQQVTLSCSPISGHRSVSWYQQTPGQGLQFLFEYFSETQRNKGNFPGRFSGRQFSNSRSEMNVSTLELGDSALYLCASSLGGATGANVLTFGAGSRLTVL.

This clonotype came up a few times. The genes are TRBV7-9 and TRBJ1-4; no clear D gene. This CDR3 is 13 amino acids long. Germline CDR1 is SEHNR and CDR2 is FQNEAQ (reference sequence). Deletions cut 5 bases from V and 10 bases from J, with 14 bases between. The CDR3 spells CASSPEAWGKLFF. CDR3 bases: TGTGCCAGCAGCCCTGAGGCTTGGGGAAAACTGTTTTTT.

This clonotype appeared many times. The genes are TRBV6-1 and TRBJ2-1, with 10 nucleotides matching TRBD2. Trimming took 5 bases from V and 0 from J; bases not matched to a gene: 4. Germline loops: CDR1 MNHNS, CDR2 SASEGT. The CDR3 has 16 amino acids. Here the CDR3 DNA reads TGTGCCAGCAGTTGGCTAGCGGGAGTCTCCTACAATGAGCAGTTCTTC. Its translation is CASSWLAGVSYNEQFF.

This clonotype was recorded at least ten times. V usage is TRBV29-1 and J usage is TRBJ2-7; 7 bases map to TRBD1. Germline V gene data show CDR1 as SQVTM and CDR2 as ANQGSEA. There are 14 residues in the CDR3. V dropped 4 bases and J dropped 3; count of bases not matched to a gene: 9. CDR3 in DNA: TGCAGCGTTGTTCATGAGACAGGGTTCTACGAGCAGTACTTC. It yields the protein CSVVHETGFYEQYF.